This is a list of T cell receptor beta chains from one sample in a study of beta chain features in type 1 diabetes. Assay: immunoSEQ multiplex PCR; the TCRdb copy retains only in-frame clones and omits some. The sample holds 900,000 or so clones, about a sixth seen once. The sample comprised naive CD4+ T cells from blood. These receptors were taken from a woman aged 18-29 years in good health. The CDR3 runs from the conserved cysteine through the conserved F or W. The order of the fields is CDR3 DNA, CDR3 protein, CDR3 length, D gene, V gene, clone size, J gene. A D gene is named only where the DNA matches it firmly. Part of the rows lack a size; the others show once, few, many or a class for expanded clones.

CDR3nt: TGTGCCACCCGACAGGGAGGAAGGTTGGGCAATGAGCAGTTCTTC; CDR3aa: CATRQGGRLGNEQFF; len: 15; d_gene: NA; v_gene: TRBV28; abundance: few; j_gene: TRBJ2-1
CDR3nt: TGCGCCAGCAGCTCCGGGACAGGGGTGAGGTATGGCTACACCTTC; CDR3aa: CASSSGTGVRYGYTF; len: 15; d_gene: TRBD1; v_gene: TRBV4-1; abundance: NA; j_gene: TRBJ1-2
CDR3nt: TGTGCCATCAGCAATGCGGCAGCCTCCTACGAGCAGTACTTC; CDR3aa: CAISNAAASYEQYF; len: 14; d_gene: NA; v_gene: TRBV10-3; abundance: few; j_gene: TRBJ2-7
CDR3nt: TGTGCCAGCAGTCAAGGACAGGGGGCAGAGCAGCCCCAGCATTTT; CDR3aa: CASSQGQGAEQPQHF; len: 15; d_gene: TRBD1; v_gene: TRBV27; abundance: NA; j_gene: TRBJ1-5
CDR3nt: TGTGCCAGCAGCGAACACCGGACGCCAGCCCCCTCCTACGAGCAGTACTTC; CDR3aa: CASSEHRTPAPSYEQYF; len: 17; d_gene: NA; v_gene: TRBV7-3; abundance: NA; j_gene: TRBJ2-7
CDR3nt: TGTGCCAGCAGCCCCTTACAGGGGGCGCGGGGCACAGATACGCAGTATTTT; CDR3aa: CASSPLQGARGTDTQYF; len: 17; d_gene: TRBD1; v_gene: TRBV4-2; abundance: few; j_gene: TRBJ2-3
CDR3nt: TGTGCCAGTAGTCCCCTGACGAGACCGGAGACCCAGTACTTC; CDR3aa: CASSPLTRPETQYF; len: 14; d_gene: NA; v_gene: TRBV19; abundance: NA; j_gene: TRBJ2-5
CDR3nt: TGTGCCAGCTCACCAAGGGGCGGGAGGCTCTACGAGCAGTACTTC; CDR3aa: CASSPRGGRLYEQYF; len: 15; d_gene: TRBD2; v_gene: TRBV18; abundance: NA; j_gene: TRBJ2-7
CDR3nt: TGTGCCAGCAGTTTGGGTTCTCCCGAAAAACTGTTTTTT; CDR3aa: CASSLGSPEKLFF; len: 13; d_gene: NA; v_gene: TRBV6-6; abundance: NA; j_gene: TRBJ1-4
CDR3nt: TGCGCCAGCAGCCCCGGGGACAGAGAGAACACTGAAGCTTTCTTT; CDR3aa: CASSPGDRENTEAFF; len: 15; d_gene: TRBD1; v_gene: TRBV5-1; abundance: NA; j_gene: TRBJ1-1
CDR3nt: TGTGCCAGCAGCTCCGCAAGGGGCAGGTTGCGATACGAGCAGTACTTC; CDR3aa: CASSSARGRLRYEQYF; len: 16; d_gene: NA; v_gene: TRBV7-9; abundance: few; j_gene: TRBJ2-7
CDR3nt: TGTGCCAGCAGCCCACAGGGGACAGGGTCGGTCGGGAATCAGCCCCAGCATTTT; CDR3aa: CASSPQGTGSVGNQPQHF; len: 18; d_gene: TRBD1; v_gene: TRBV9; abundance: NA; j_gene: TRBJ1-5
CDR3nt: TGTGCCAGCAGCAGGGTTAATGGGGCCAACGTCCTGACTTTC; CDR3aa: CASSRVNGANVLTF; len: 14; d_gene: NA; v_gene: TRBV6-6; abundance: NA; j_gene: TRBJ2-6
CDR3nt: TGTGCCAGTAGGGTTCGCGGCAGGGATCAGCCCCAGCATTTT; CDR3aa: CASRVRGRDQPQHF; len: 14; d_gene: NA; v_gene: TRBV19; abundance: few; j_gene: TRBJ1-5
CDR3nt: TGTGCCAGCACTCGGGACTACCCCGGGGAGCTGTTTTTT; CDR3aa: CASTRDYPGELFF; len: 13; d_gene: TRBD2; v_gene: TRBV6-5; abundance: NA; j_gene: TRBJ2-2
CDR3nt: TGTGCCAGCAGTCGGACAGCCTCACAAGAGACCCAGTACTTC; CDR3aa: CASSRTASQETQYF; len: 14; d_gene: NA; v_gene: TRBV6-6; abundance: NA; j_gene: TRBJ2-5
CDR3nt: TGTGCCACCGTTAGCGGGAGGCTACCTGGTTCCTACGAGCAGTACTTC; CDR3aa: CATVSGRLPGSYEQYF; len: 16; d_gene: TRBD2; v_gene: TRBV10-3; abundance: NA; j_gene: TRBJ2-7
CDR3nt: TGTGCCAGCAGTGAACGGGCAGTCCTAGCCAAAAACATTCAGTACTTC; CDR3aa: CASSERAVLAKNIQYF; len: 16; d_gene: NA; v_gene: TRBV2; abundance: few; j_gene: TRBJ2-4
CDR3nt: TGTGCCAGCAGGACAGGGTGGGAGACCCAGTACTTC; CDR3aa: CASRTGWETQYF; len: 12; d_gene: TRBD1; v_gene: TRBV7-2; abundance: few; j_gene: TRBJ2-5
CDR3nt: TGTGCCAGCACCCGACAGGGGCTAACCTACGAGCAGTACTTC; CDR3aa: CASTRQGLTYEQYF; len: 14; d_gene: TRBD1; v_gene: TRBV28; abundance: few; j_gene: TRBJ2-7
CDR3nt: TGTGCCAGCAGCCTCGGGACAGCGAACACTGAAGCTTTCTTT; CDR3aa: CASSLGTANTEAFF; len: 14; d_gene: TRBD1; v_gene: TRBV7-2; abundance: NA; j_gene: TRBJ1-1
CDR3nt: TGCGCCAGCAGCTTGTACGGCGGGAGGGCCCTCAATGAGCAGTTCTTC; CDR3aa: CASSLYGGRALNEQFF; len: 16; d_gene: TRBD2; v_gene: TRBV5-1; abundance: NA; j_gene: TRBJ2-1
CDR3nt: TGCAGTGCCCCACTCCCCGATACGCAGTATTTT; CDR3aa: CSAPLPDTQYF; len: 11; d_gene: NA; v_gene: TRBV20-1; abundance: NA; j_gene: TRBJ2-3
CDR3nt: TGTGCCAGTAGCCTAACGGGACAGCGGTATGAAAAACTGTTTTTT; CDR3aa: CASSLTGQRYEKLFF; len: 15; d_gene: TRBD1; v_gene: TRBV19; abundance: NA; j_gene: TRBJ1-4
CDR3nt: TGCGCCAGCAGCTTCGGGGAGGGCCGTTCCGGGGAGCTGTTTTTT; CDR3aa: CASSFGEGRSGELFF; len: 15; d_gene: TRBD2; v_gene: TRBV5-1; abundance: NA; j_gene: TRBJ2-2
CDR3nt: TGTGCCAGCCGTCGGGGAAACACTGAAGCTTTCTTT; CDR3aa: CASRRGNTEAFF; len: 12; d_gene: NA; v_gene: TRBV27; abundance: few; j_gene: TRBJ1-1
CDR3nt: TGTGCCAGCTCATCCCGGACAGGGGCGGAAGAGACCCAGTACTTC; CDR3aa: CASSSRTGAEETQYF; len: 15; d_gene: TRBD1; v_gene: TRBV18; abundance: NA; j_gene: TRBJ2-5
CDR3nt: TGCGCCAGCAGCCAGAAAGGACAGACCTTGGCACCAGATACGCAGTATTTT; CDR3aa: CASSQKGQTLAPDTQYF; len: 17; d_gene: NA; v_gene: TRBV4-3; abundance: NA; j_gene: TRBJ2-3
CDR3nt: TGTGCCAGCAGCCAAGTTGGGCGCGACTACGAGCAGTACTTC; CDR3aa: CASSQVGRDYEQYF; len: 14; d_gene: NA; v_gene: TRBV14; abundance: NA; j_gene: TRBJ2-7
CDR3nt: TGTGCCAGCAGTTACGGGGCGGGAGTAAGTGGCGAGCAGTACTTC; CDR3aa: CASSYGAGVSGEQYF; len: 15; d_gene: TRBD2; v_gene: TRBV6-5; abundance: once; j_gene: TRBJ2-7
CDR3nt: TGTGCCAGCTCACCGGGAATTACCACCGGGGAGCTGTTTTTT; CDR3aa: CASSPGITTGELFF; len: 14; d_gene: NA; v_gene: TRBV18; abundance: NA; j_gene: TRBJ2-2
CDR3nt: TGTGCCAGCAGCCGACAGGGTTACAATGAGCAGTTCTTC; CDR3aa: CASSRQGYNEQFF; len: 13; d_gene: TRBD1; v_gene: TRBV7-8; abundance: NA; j_gene: TRBJ2-1
CDR3nt: TGTGCCAGCAGTGTGGAGAGGTATAACACCGGGGAGCTGTTTTTT; CDR3aa: CASSVERYNTGELFF; len: 15; d_gene: NA; v_gene: TRBV27; abundance: NA; j_gene: TRBJ2-2
CDR3nt: TGTGCCAGCAGCCAAGAGTCAGGCCCTTACTACAATGAGCAGTTCTTC; CDR3aa: CASSQESGPYYNEQFF; len: 16; d_gene: NA; v_gene: TRBV5-4; abundance: few; j_gene: TRBJ2-1
CDR3nt: TGTGCCAGTTCGGGACAGGCGAACACCGGGGAGCTGTTTTTT; CDR3aa: CASSGQANTGELFF; len: 14; d_gene: TRBD1; v_gene: TRBV19; abundance: few; j_gene: TRBJ2-2
CDR3nt: TGTGCCAGTAGTATCACAGGGGGCCAAGCTAACTATGGCTACACCTTC; CDR3aa: CASSITGGQANYGYTF; len: 16; d_gene: TRBD1; v_gene: TRBV19; abundance: few; j_gene: TRBJ1-2
CDR3nt: TGTGCCAGCAGCTTGTCAGGGGGGAACACTGAAGCTTTCTTT; CDR3aa: CASSLSGGNTEAFF; len: 14; d_gene: TRBD1; v_gene: TRBV5-5; abundance: NA; j_gene: TRBJ1-1
CDR3nt: TGTGCCAGTAGTATCCGCCAGCGTGGGGTGCAAGAGACCCAGTACTTC; CDR3aa: CASSIRQRGVQETQYF; len: 16; d_gene: NA; v_gene: TRBV19; abundance: NA; j_gene: TRBJ2-5
CDR3nt: TGCAGCGTTGAGTCCCCAGATACGCAGTATTTT; CDR3aa: CSVESPDTQYF; len: 11; d_gene: NA; v_gene: TRBV29-1; abundance: NA; j_gene: TRBJ2-3
CDR3nt: TGTGCCAGCAGTTTGAGGGGACTCACAGATACGCAGTATTTT; CDR3aa: CASSLRGLTDTQYF; len: 14; d_gene: NA; v_gene: TRBV27; abundance: NA; j_gene: TRBJ2-3
CDR3nt: TGTGCCAGCAGTGTTAGGGGACGGAACACTGAAGCTTTCTTT; CDR3aa: CASSVRGRNTEAFF; len: 14; d_gene: NA; v_gene: TRBV7-9; abundance: few; j_gene: TRBJ1-1
CDR3nt: TGTGCCAGCACCTATTTCTCCGGGGGAGATGGAAACACCATATATTTT; CDR3aa: CASTYFSGGDGNTIYF; len: 16; d_gene: NA; v_gene: TRBV7-2; abundance: few; j_gene: TRBJ1-3
CDR3nt: TGTGCCAGCAGCTCCCACACCGGGGAGCTGTTTTTT; CDR3aa: CASSSHTGELFF; len: 12; d_gene: NA; v_gene: TRBV13; abundance: few; j_gene: TRBJ2-2
CDR3nt: TGTGCCAGCAGGACGGGAGGAGCAGATACGCAGTATTTT; CDR3aa: CASRTGGADTQYF; len: 13; d_gene: TRBD2; v_gene: TRBV6-6; abundance: NA; j_gene: TRBJ2-3
CDR3nt: TGTGCCAGCAGTTTAATTCCCTGGGCGGGAGGGGTCACAGATACGCAGTATTTT; CDR3aa: CASSLIPWAGGVTDTQYF; len: 18; d_gene: TRBD2; v_gene: TRBV27; abundance: NA; j_gene: TRBJ2-3
CDR3nt: TGTGCCAGCAGCAAACGGGGAGACAGGAGAAGCTACGAGCAGTACTTC; CDR3aa: CASSKRGDRRSYEQYF; len: 16; d_gene: NA; v_gene: TRBV21-1; abundance: NA; j_gene: TRBJ2-7
CDR3nt: TGTGCCAGCACATGGGACGGGGGGAACTACAATGAGCAGTTCTTC; CDR3aa: CASTWDGGNYNEQFF; len: 15; d_gene: TRBD2; v_gene: TRBV2; abundance: few; j_gene: TRBJ2-1
CDR3nt: TGTGCCAGCAGCCAAGTTGTCAGGCCCTCTGGGGCCAACGTCCTGACTTTC; CDR3aa: CASSQVVRPSGANVLTF; len: 17; d_gene: NA; v_gene: TRBV4-2; abundance: NA; j_gene: TRBJ2-6
CDR3nt: TGTGCCATCAGTGAAGACGGGGGGAACTATGGCTACACCTTC; CDR3aa: CAISEDGGNYGYTF; len: 14; d_gene: NA; v_gene: TRBV10-3; abundance: few; j_gene: TRBJ1-2
CDR3nt: TGTGCCAGCAGTTTGTCACGGGGAACGTACCAAGAGACCCAGTACTTC; CDR3aa: CASSLSRGTYQETQYF; len: 16; d_gene: NA; v_gene: TRBV28; abundance: few; j_gene: TRBJ2-5
CDR3nt: TGTGCCAGCACCCAGGGTAGAAATCAGCCCCAGCATTTT; CDR3aa: CASTQGRNQPQHF; len: 13; d_gene: NA; v_gene: TRBV2; abundance: few; j_gene: TRBJ1-5
CDR3nt: TGTGCCAGCACCCCGGGACAGGGACTAGCAGTCTACGAGCAGTACTTC; CDR3aa: CASTPGQGLAVYEQYF; len: 16; d_gene: NA; v_gene: TRBV6-6; abundance: NA; j_gene: TRBJ2-7
CDR3nt: TGTGCCAGCTCACTGGCTAGCGGGAACCAAGAGACCCAGTACTTC; CDR3aa: CASSLASGNQETQYF; len: 15; d_gene: TRBD2; v_gene: TRBV18; abundance: NA; j_gene: TRBJ2-5
CDR3nt: TGTGCCAGCAGCTTAAAGGCAGGAGGAGGTCAGCCCCAGCATTTT; CDR3aa: CASSLKAGGGQPQHF; len: 15; d_gene: NA; v_gene: TRBV7-2; abundance: NA; j_gene: TRBJ1-5
CDR3nt: TGCAGCGTTGAAGAGATCGGGAGCGGGAGTGTCAATGAGCAGTTCTTC; CDR3aa: CSVEEIGSGSVNEQFF; len: 16; d_gene: TRBD2; v_gene: TRBV29-1; abundance: few; j_gene: TRBJ2-1
CDR3nt: TGTGCCAGCAGTCCGCTTTCAATTCCGAACACTGAAGCTTTCTTT; CDR3aa: CASSPLSIPNTEAFF; len: 15; d_gene: NA; v_gene: TRBV6-5; abundance: NA; j_gene: TRBJ1-1
CDR3nt: TGTGCCAGCAGTTCACAGGGGGCATCATACAATGAGCAGTTCTTC; CDR3aa: CASSSQGASYNEQFF; len: 15; d_gene: TRBD1; v_gene: TRBV7-9; abundance: few; j_gene: TRBJ2-1